Given below is one T cell receptor (beta chain) in context. Germline CDR1 GTSNPN, CDR2 SVGIG (reference sequence). The CDR3 consists of 17 residues. Between the trimmed V and J ends, which lost 4 bases and 0 bases, there was a span of 19 bases. The protocol was immunoSEQ multiplex PCR, while the TCRdb copy is restricted to in-frame clones and leaves out a portion. This sample carries approximately 84,000 clones, approximately 82% of them seen once, and the ten largest clones take approximately 10%. This specimen belongs to a study of blood T cell repertoires in COVID-19. Sample: peripheral blood. The TCR was taken from a human donor in a cohort sampled during active COVID-19. J is TRBJ2-1 and V is TRBV30; weak D call: TRBD1 (5 bases). The DNA for the CDR3 is TGTGCCTGGACTAACCATCGGACATCCAGCTCCTACAATGAGCAGTTCTTC. Translated: CAWTNHRTSSSYNEQFF.